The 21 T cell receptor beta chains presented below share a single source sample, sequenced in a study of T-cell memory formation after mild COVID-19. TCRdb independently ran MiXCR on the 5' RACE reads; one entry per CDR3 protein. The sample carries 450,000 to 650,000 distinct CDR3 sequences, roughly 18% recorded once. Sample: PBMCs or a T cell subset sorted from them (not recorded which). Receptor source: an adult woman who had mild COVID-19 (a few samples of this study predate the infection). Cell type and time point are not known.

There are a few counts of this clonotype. In DNA, the CDR3 is TGTGCCAGCAGACCGGGAACAGTAGCAAACACCGGGGAGCTGTTTTTT. This translates into CASRPGTVANTGELFF. This chain connects TRBV7-2 to TRBJ2-2, with D tentatively TRBD2 (5 bases). The germline gives CDR1 SGHTA, CDR2 FQGNSA. V lost 6 bases and J 2 bases, leaving 16 bases between the germline ends. The CDR3 runs to 16 residues.

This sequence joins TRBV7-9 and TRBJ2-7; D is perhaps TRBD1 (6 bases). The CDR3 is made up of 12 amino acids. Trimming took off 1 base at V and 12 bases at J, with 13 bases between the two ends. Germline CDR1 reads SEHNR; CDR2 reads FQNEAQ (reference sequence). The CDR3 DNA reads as TGTGCCAGCAGCTTAGAGCGCCAGGGGACGTACTTC. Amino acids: CASSLERQGTYF.

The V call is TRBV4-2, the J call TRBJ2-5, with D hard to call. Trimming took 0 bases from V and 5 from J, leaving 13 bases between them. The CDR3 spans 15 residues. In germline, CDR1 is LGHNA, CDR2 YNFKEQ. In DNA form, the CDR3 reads TGTGCCAGCAGCCAAGACCCATCCGGACCGGAGACCCAGTACTTC. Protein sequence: CASSQDPSGPETQYF.

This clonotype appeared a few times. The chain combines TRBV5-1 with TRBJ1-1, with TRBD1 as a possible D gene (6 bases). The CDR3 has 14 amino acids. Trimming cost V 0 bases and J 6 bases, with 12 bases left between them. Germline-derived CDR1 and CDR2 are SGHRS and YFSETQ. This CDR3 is CASSLASGAAEAFF. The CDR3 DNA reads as TGCGCCAGCAGCTTGGCCTCGGGGGCCGCTGAAGCTTTCTTT.

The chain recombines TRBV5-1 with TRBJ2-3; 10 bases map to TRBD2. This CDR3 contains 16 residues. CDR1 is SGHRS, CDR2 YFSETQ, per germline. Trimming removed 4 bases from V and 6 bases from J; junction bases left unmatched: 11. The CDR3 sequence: CASSPGSGGARDTQYF. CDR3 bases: TGCGCCAGCAGCCCGGGAAGCGGGGGGGCCAGGGATACGCAGTATTTT.

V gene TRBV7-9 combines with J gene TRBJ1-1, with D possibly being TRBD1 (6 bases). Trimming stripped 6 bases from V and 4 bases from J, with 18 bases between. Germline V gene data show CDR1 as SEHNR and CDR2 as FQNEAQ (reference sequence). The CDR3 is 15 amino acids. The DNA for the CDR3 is TGTGCCAGCAGTTCCCTCTCAACAGGGAGCACTGAAGCTTTCTTT. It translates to CASSSLSTGSTEAFF.

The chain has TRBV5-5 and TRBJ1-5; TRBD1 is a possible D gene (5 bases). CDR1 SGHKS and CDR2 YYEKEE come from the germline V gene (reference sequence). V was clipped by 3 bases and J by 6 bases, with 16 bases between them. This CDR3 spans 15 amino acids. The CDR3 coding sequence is TGTGCCAGCAGCTGGGGCCGAGGGGCGCGTCAGCCCCAGCATTTT. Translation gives CASSWGRGARQPQHF.

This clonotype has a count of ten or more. This CDR3 reads CSVVGASGRQLRQYF. The CDR3 bases are TGCAGCGTTGTTGGCGCTAGCGGGAGGCAACTTCGGCAGTACTTC. The chain couples TRBV29-1 to TRBJ2-7; 11 bases agree with TRBD2. The CDR3 extends over 15 amino acids. V lost 4 bases and J lost 9; bases outside the gene matches: 14. Germline V CDR1 and CDR2: SQVTM, ANQGSEA.

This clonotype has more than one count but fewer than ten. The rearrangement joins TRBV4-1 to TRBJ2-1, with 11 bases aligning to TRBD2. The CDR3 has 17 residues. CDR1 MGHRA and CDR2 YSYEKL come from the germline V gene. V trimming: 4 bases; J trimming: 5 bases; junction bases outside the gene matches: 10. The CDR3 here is CASSRNLAGGSNNEQFF. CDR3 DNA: TGCGCCAGCAGCCGGAACTTAGCGGGGGGGTCTAACAATGAGCAGTTCTTC.

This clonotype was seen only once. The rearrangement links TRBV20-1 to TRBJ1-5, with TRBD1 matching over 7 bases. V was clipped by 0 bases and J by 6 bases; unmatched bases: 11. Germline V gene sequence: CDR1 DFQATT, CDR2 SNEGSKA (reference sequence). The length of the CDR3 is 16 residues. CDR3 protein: CSARDPPGGLTQPQHF. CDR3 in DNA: TGCAGTGCTAGAGATCCTCCAGGGGGACTAACTCAGCCCCAGCATTTT.

The CDR3: CASRPGLAGSGGSYEQYF. The CDR3 nucleotides read TGTGCCAGCAGGCCGGGACTAGCGGGGTCGGGAGGAAGCTACGAGCAGTACTTC. The chain combines TRBV12-3 or TRBV12-4 with TRBJ2-7; 13 bases align to TRBD2. The CDR3 sequence is 18 residues long. With 6 bases clipped from V and 3 bases from J, the junction kept 14 bases outside the gene matches.

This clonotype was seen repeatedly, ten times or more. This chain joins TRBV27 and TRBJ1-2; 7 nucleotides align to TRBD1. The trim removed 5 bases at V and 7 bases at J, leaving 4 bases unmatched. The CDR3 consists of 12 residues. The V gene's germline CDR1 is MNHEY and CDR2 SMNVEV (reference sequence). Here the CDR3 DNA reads TGTGCCAGCAGTGTAGGGGGCATTGGCTACACCTTC. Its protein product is CASSVGGIGYTF.

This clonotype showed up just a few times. As DNA, the CDR3 is TGTGCCAGCAGTCCATCGGACGGGGCCTACGAGCAGTACTTC. Amino acid sequence: CASSPSDGAYEQYF. The chain uses TRBV6-6 and TRBJ2-7; TRBD2 is a possible D gene (5 bases). Germline V lookup: CDR1 MNHNY, CDR2 SVGAGI (reference sequence). V was cut by 5 bases and J by 2 bases, with 13 bases left in between. CDR3 length equals 14 residues.

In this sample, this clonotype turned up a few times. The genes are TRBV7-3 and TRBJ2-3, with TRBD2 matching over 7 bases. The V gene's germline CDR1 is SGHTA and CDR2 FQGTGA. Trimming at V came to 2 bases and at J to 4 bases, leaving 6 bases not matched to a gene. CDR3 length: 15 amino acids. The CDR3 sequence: CASSLGGEGPDTQYF. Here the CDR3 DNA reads TGTGCCAGCAGCTTAGGGGGGGAAGGCCCAGATACGCAGTATTTT.

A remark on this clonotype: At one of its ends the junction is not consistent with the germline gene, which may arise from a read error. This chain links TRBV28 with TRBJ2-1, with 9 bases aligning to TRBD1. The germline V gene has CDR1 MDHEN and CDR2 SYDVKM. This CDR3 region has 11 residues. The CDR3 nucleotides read TGTGCCAGCAGTAGCCGGGACAGGGCAATCTTC. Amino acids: CASSSRDRAIF.

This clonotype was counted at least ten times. CDR3 sequence reads: CASTIGTSGSHRYF. In DNA form, the CDR3 reads TGTGCCAGCACCATTGGGACTAGCGGGAGTCATAGGTACTTC. The chain is built from TRBV12-3 or TRBV12-4 and TRBJ2-7, with 14 bases fitting TRBD2. The J segment lost 12 bases and the V segment lost 7 bases, leaving 11 bases of the junction unmatched. CDR3 size: 14 residues.

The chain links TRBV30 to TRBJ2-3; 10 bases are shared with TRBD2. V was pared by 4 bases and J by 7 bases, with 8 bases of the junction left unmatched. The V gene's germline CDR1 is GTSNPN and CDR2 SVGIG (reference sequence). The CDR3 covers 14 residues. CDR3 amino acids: CAWTSGGPGNTQYF. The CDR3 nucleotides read TGTGCCTGGACTAGCGGGGGACCGGGGAATACGCAGTATTTT.

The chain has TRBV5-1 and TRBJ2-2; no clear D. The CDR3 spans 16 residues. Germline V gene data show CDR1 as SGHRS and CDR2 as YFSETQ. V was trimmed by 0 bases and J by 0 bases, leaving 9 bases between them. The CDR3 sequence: CASSLDRTANTGELFF. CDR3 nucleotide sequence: TGCGCCAGCAGCTTGGACAGAACAGCGAACACCGGGGAGCTGTTTTTT.

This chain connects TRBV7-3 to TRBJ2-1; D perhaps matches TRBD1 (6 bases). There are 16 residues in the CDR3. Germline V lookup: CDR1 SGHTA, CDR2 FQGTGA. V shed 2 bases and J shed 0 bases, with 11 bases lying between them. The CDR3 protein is CASSLLQGSSYNEQFF. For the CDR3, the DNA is TGTGCCAGCAGCTTACTACAGGGTAGCTCCTACAATGAGCAGTTCTTC.

Written as DNA, the CDR3 is TGCGCCAGCAGCCAAGATTACCTACTAGCGGGGACGCAGTATTTT. Translated: CASSQDYLLAGTQYF. V usage is TRBV4-1 and J usage is TRBJ2-3, with 10 nucleotides matching TRBD2. V shed 0 bases, J shed 9 bases, and the junction held 6 bases outside the gene matches. Germline CDR1 is MGHRA and CDR2 is YSYEKL. This CDR3 spans 15 amino acids.

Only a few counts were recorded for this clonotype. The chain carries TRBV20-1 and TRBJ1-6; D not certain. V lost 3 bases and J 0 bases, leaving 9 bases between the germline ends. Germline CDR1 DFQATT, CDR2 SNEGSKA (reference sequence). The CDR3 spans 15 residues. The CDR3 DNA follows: TGCAGTGCTAGGGGTCGGAGCTCCTATAATTCACCCCTCCACTTT. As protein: CSARGRSSYNSPLHF.